The 7 T cell receptor beta chains reported below all come from one sample, sequenced in a study of cytomegalovirus exposure and HLA in healthy donors. The PCR used 60 Vbeta and 13 Jbeta primers. Sequencing used immunoSEQ multiplex PCR; TCRdb keeps in-frame clones, though not all of them. The sample has 170,000 or so clones; roughly four fifths are singletons. Sequences were obtained from PBMCs. The receptors were sampled from a man aged 18 to 30 in good health and CMV-seronegative.

The chain joins TRBV11-3 to TRBJ1-1, with TRBD1 as a possible D gene (6 bases). Trimming pared 1 base from V and 5 bases from J, leaving 14 bases between. Germline-derived CDR1 and CDR2 are SGHNT and YENEEA. This CDR3 is built from 15 residues. This CDR3 is CASSLAGGGGTEAFF. For the CDR3, the DNA is TGTGCCAGCAGCTTAGCGGGGGGAGGGGGGACTGAAGCTTTCTTT.

For the CDR3, the DNA is TGTGCCGCGGGACAGAGCTCTGGGGCCAACGTCCTGACTTTC. It specifies CAAGQSSGANVLTF. V is TRBV28 and J is TRBJ2-6; D is possibly TRBD1 (7 bases). Trimming cost V 11 bases and J 0 bases, with 11 bases left between them. Germline V gives CDR1 MDHEN, CDR2 SYDVKM. The CDR3 sequence is 14 residues long.

This clone was counted between two and nine times. The rearrangement uses TRBV6-5 and TRBJ1-1, with 7 bases that match TRBD1. The germline CDR1 and CDR2 sequences are MNHEY and SVGAGI. This CDR3 has 14 amino acids. V lost 5 bases to trimming and J lost 3 bases; unmatched junction nucleotides: 6. The CDR3 DNA follows: TGTGCCAGCAGTCCACGGGGGACAGACACTGAAGCTTTCTTT. Translating gives CASSPRGTDTEAFF.

The chain joins TRBV6-1 to TRBJ1-4, with 7 bases aligning to TRBD1. The CDR3 spans 19 residues. Germline-derived CDR1 and CDR2 are MNHNS and SASEGT. V trimming: 3 bases; J trimming: 7 bases; junction bases outside the gene matches: 20. CDR3 bases: TGTGCCAGCAGTGATGTCCCGGGACAGATAGGAGTAATTGGTGAAAAACTGTTTTTT. This translates into CASSDVPGQIGVIGEKLFF.

The chain carries TRBV7-3 and TRBJ2-7; 7 bases match TRBD2. Trimming at V came to 0 bases and at J to 6 bases, leaving 2 bases not matched to a gene. Germline CDR1 and CDR2: SGHTA and FQGTGA. This CDR3 region has 13 residues. The CDR3 region is CASSLTGGSEQYF. The CDR3 DNA is TGTGCCAGCAGCTTAACGGGGGGGTCCGAGCAGTACTTC.

The chain couples TRBV15 to TRBJ1-2; 11 positions match TRBD1. There are 12 residues in the CDR3. The ends lost 6 bases at V and 8 bases at J; junction bases unmatched: 2. Germline CDR1 reads LNHNV; CDR2 reads YYDKDF (reference sequence). CDR3 protein: CATRDRGLGYTF. The CDR3 coding sequence is TGTGCCACCAGGGACAGGGGGCTGGGCTACACCTTC.

This sequence joins TRBV5-4 and TRBJ2-1; 7 bases agree with TRBD2. V shed 7 bases and J 6 bases; nucleotides not matched to a gene: 4. The CDR3 extends over 12 amino acids. CDR1 and CDR2 from the germline V gene are SGHNT and YYREEE (reference sequence). CDR3 loop: CASGGRSNEQFF. DNA of the CDR3: TGTGCCAGCGGCGGGAGATCCAATGAGCAGTTCTTC.